This TCR beta chain stems from a study of T cells after somatic rescue of genetic block. Germline CDR1 MDHEN, CDR2 SYDVKM. Trimming shortened V by 4 bases and J by 0 bases, and 29 bases separated the two germline ends. There are 21 residues in the CDR3. Here immunoSEQ multiplex PCR was the method, and the copy in TCRdb shows in-frame clones only, minus some. The data hold 10,000 or so clones, with over 55% observed a single time. Sequences were obtained from peripheral blood mononuclear cells (PBMCs). This chain joins TRBV28 and TRBJ2-3, with D perhaps matching TRBD2 (5 bases). The sequence was collected from a boy between 10 and 17 years old. The CDR3 region has the DNA TGTGCCAGCAGTTCGACAAGCCTCGGGGTATTCCCCGAAACTAGCACAGATACGCAGTATTTT. Amino acids: CASSSTSLGVFPETSTDTQYF.